This paragraph reports one TCR beta chain. Its specificity is unknown. The sample originates from a study of blood T cells in healthy people across ages. This CDR3 region has 12 residues. CDR1 and CDR2 (germline): DFQATT, SNEGSKA (reference sequence). V was cut by 3 bases and J by 8 bases, with 11 bases left in between. Then a second PCR, running roughly 6 to 11 cycles, was carried out with a sample-barcoded 5' primer and a J-beta primer mix. A 12-random-nucleotide template-switch adaptor tagged each cDNA molecule. TCRdb processed the 5' RACE reads anew with MiXCR; each CDR3 protein has one entry. Of 650,000 to 700,000 distinct CDR3 sequences in the sample, around 50% are singletons; the top ten hold 13%. Peripheral blood, roughly 9.3 milliliters per donor, was collected. The study's findings and limits: Unsorted PBMC input precluded a conclusive naive versus antigen-experienced comparison.

The clonotype was recovered from a woman at least 80 years old in good health. Sample: blood. The V gene is TRBV20-1, the J gene TRBJ2-1, with D tentatively TRBD2 (6 bases). CDR3 protein: CSARAGIDEQFF. The CDR3 region has the DNA TGCAGTGCTAGGGCGGGAATCGATGAGCAGTTCTTC.